The rows below give T cell receptor beta chains drawn from one sample of a study of graft-versus-host responses after intestinal transplantation. Assay used: immunoSEQ multiplex PCR; TCRdb lists only in-frame clones, some missing. The sample comprises 74,000 or so clones, about 90% of which are singletons, and 0.65% to 0.75% rests with the top ten. Source: PBMCs, taken 98 days after intestinal transplantation. These receptors originate from a human patient who received an intestinal transplant, so some T cells may come from the graft donor. Both conserved end residues are part of each CDR3.

V gene	J gene	CDR3 protein
TRBV29-1	TRBJ1-1	CSADALMGTEAFF
TRBV30	TRBJ1-1	CACTAMGDTEAFF
TRBV7-9	TRBJ2-3	CASSLAGTSSSDTQYF
TRBV6-5	TRBJ2-5	CASSELKIEETQYF
TRBV19	TRBJ2-1	CASTFQGSYNEQFF
TRBV5-1	TRBJ2-3	CAARDRGTDTQYF
TRBV27	TRBJ2-1	CASRASGRDEQFF
TRBV5-4	TRBJ2-7	CASSVGQGADEQYF
TRBV21-1	TRBJ2-2	CASSKAQSWRGSNTGELFF
TRBV5-1	TRBJ1-2	CASSATRPNYGYTF